This T cell receptor (beta chain) was captured in a study of blood T cells in healthy people across ages. Next came a second PCR, run for about 7 to 12 cycles, which used a sample-barcoded 5' primer along with a J-beta primer mix. TCRdb passed the 5' RACE reads through MiXCR, listing each CDR3 protein once. In the table there are over a million distinct CDR3 sequences, around 27% of which are singletons. A few counts support this clonotype. What it recognizes is unknown. Regarding the study as a whole: No conclusive comparison of naive versus antigen-experienced cells was possible with unsorted PBMCs.

Investigators took about 9.4 milliliters of peripheral blood from every donor. This CDR3 spans 13 amino acids. V was cut by 3 bases and J by 6 bases, with 10 bases left in between. Per the germline V gene, CDR1 is SGHAT and CDR2 is FQDESV (reference sequence). The sample was also linked to a second study, of T cells of mothers and their children. This second study says: The sample comes from fewer than 10 healthy Caucasian donors: mothers and children. From each mother came over 10 million TCR beta CDR3 reads, and from each child came about 3 million.

The chain combines TRBV11-1 with TRBJ2-3, with no clear D. This clonotype originated in a girl aged 2-10 years in good health. The specimen sequenced was blood. CDR3 residues: CASSFEGEDTQYF. CDR3 DNA: TGTGCCAGCAGCTTCGAAGGAGAGGATACGCAGTATTTT.